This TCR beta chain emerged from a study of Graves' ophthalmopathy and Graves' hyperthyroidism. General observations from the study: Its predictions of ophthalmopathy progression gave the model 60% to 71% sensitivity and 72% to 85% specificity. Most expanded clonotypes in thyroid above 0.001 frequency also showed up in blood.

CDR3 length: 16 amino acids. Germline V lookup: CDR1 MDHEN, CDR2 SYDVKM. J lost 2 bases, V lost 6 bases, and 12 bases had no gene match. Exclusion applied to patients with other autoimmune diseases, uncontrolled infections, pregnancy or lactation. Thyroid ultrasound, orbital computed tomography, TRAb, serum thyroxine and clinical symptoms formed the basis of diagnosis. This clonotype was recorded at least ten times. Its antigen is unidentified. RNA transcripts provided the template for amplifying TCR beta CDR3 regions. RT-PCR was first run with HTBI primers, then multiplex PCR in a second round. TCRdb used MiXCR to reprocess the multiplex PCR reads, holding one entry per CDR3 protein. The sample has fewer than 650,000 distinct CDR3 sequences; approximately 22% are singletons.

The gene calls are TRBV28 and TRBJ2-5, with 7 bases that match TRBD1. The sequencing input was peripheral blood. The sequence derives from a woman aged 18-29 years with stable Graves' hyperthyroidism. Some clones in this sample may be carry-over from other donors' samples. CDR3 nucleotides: TGTGCCAGCAGAAACGCCCGACAGGGAAGTCAAGAGACCCAGTACTTC. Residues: CASRNARQGSQETQYF.